This T cell receptor beta chain emerged from a study of cytomegalovirus exposure and HLA in healthy donors. Of note for this clone: Its antigen is unidentified.

Primers for the PCR totalled 60 Vbeta and 13 Jbeta. Method: immunoSEQ multiplex PCR; TCRdb's copy keeps in-frame clones and lacks some. The specimen's table records roughly 39,000 clones. Germline CDR1 reads SQVTM; CDR2 reads ANQGSEA. V lost 3 bases and J lost 3, with 20 bases in between. CDR3 length equals 16 residues. General study findings and limits: Accurate prediction of most subjects' HLA-A and HLA-B alleles from TCR beta sequences was reported. 164 TCR beta chains were listed as cytomegalovirus-associated.

Sequences were obtained from PBMCs. V gene TRBV29-1 combines with J gene TRBJ1-2, with D maybe TRBD1 (6 bases). This clonotype originated in a woman younger than 45 in good health and CMV-seropositive. CDR3 in DNA: TGCAGCGTTGATTTCGGGGTCAGGGGTAGGGACTATGGCTACACCTTC. Its translation: CSVDFGVRGRDYGYTF. Variable domain in full (rest from reference TRBV29-1 and TRBJ1-2): SAVISQKPSRDICQRGTSLTIQCQVDSQVTMMFWYRQQPGQSLTLIATANQGSEATYESGFVIDKFPISRPNLTFSTLTVSNMSPEDSSIYLCSVDFGVRGRDYGYTFGSGTRLTVV.